This T cell receptor (beta chain) derives from a study of control samples from healthy donors and cancer patients. Germline values: CDR1 KGHDR, CDR2 SFDVKD. There are 12 residues in the CDR3. Libraries were prepared by immunoSEQ multiplex PCR; TCRdb keeps only in-frame clonotypes and omits some of them. Among around 140,000 clones, roughly 90% were seen once, and the ten largest hold 2% to 2.5%. The source is a woman in her fifties or sixties in good health. The specimen was blood. This chain joins TRBV24-1 and TRBJ2-7; TRBD1 agrees at 7 bases. The CDR3 here is CATAGTDDEQYF. In nucleotides, the CDR3 is TGTGCTACGGCCGGGACAGATGACGAGCAGTACTTC.